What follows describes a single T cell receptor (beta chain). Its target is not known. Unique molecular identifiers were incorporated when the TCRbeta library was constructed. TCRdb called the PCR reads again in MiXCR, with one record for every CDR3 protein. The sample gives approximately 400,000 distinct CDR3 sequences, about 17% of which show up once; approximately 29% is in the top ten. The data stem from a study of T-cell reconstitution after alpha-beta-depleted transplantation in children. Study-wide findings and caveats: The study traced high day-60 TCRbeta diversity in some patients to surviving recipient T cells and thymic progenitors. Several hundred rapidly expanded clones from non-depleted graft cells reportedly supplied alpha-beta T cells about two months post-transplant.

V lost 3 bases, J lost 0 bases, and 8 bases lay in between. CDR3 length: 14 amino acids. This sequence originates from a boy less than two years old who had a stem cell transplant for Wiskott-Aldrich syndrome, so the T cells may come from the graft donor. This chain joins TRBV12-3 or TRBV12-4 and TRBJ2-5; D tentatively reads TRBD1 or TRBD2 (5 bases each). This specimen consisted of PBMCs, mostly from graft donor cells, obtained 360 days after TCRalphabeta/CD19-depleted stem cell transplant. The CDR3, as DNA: TGTGCCAGCAGTTTCTGGGGGTACCAAGAGACCCAGTACTTC. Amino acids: CASSFWGYQETQYF.